This paragraph reports one T cell receptor (beta chain). Antigen specificity is unknown. Germline CDR1 MGHRA, CDR2 YSYEKL. The ends lost 4 bases at V and 7 bases at J; junction bases unmatched: 14. CDR3 size: 16 residues. This sample was taken from a study of a mutant IDH1 vaccine in newly diagnosed glioma. Study summary: Patients underwent eight vaccinations, which took place in weeks 1, 3, 5, 7, 11, 15, 19 and 23. The earlier regimen, radiotherapy, temozolomide, or both, was most often both.

Clones were read by immunoSEQ multiplex PCR, and TCRdb kept only the in-frame ones, dropping some. Of roughly 60,000 clones in the sample, 70% to 90% were seen once. The time point was: week 23, last vaccination. Doses consisted of 300 ug of mutant IDH1 20-mer peptide each, paired with topical imiquimod. The donors had new WHO grade 3 or 4 astrocytomas; these were IDH1-mutant and ATRX-lost. Study-wide points: In roughly 93% of patients, immune responses induced by the vaccine occurred.

Sequences were derived from PBMCs, sampled from a glioma patient whose treatment included an IDH1 peptide vaccine. This sequence joins TRBV4-1 and TRBJ1-1, with 8 bases identical to TRBD1. This receptor was identified in a man younger than 45 with glioma. The CDR3 loop is CASSPRGQQGDNEAFF. DNA of the CDR3: TGCGCCAGCAGCCCCAGGGGGCAACAGGGGGATAATGAAGCTTTCTTT.